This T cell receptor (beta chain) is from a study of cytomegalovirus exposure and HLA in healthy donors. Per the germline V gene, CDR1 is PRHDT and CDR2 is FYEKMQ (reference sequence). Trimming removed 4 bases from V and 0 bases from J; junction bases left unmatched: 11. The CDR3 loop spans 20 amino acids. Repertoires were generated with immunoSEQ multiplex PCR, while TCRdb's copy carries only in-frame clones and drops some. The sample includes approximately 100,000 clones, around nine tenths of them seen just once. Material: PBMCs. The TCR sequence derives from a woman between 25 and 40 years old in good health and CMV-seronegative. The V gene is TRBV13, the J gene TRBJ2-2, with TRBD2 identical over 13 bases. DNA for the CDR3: TGTGCCAGCAGCTCATGGACTAGCGGGGGAGCTTCCGCGAACACCGGGGAGCTGTTTTTT. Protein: CASSSWTSGGASANTGELFF. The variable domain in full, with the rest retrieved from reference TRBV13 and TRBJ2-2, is AAGVIQSPRHLIKEKRETATLKCYPIPRHDTVYWYQQGPGQDPQFLISFYEKMQSDKGSIPDRFSAQQFSDYHSELNMSSLELGDSALYFCASSSWTSGGASANTGELFFGEGSRLTVL.